These T cell receptor beta chains were read from a single sample in a study of cytotoxic CD8 clonotypes in ibrutinib-treated CLL. Using immunoSEQ multiplex PCR, the repertoire was profiled, and TCRdb retains in-frame clones only, with some absent. The sample lists hundreds of thousands of clones, roughly 74% occurring once. The sequencing here drew on PBMCs, taken after 24 months of ibrutinib treatment. Receptors originate from a human donor with chronic lymphocytic leukemia. CDR3s include the opening cysteine and the closing phenylalanine or tryptophan.

v_call cdr3_aa
TRBV7-2 CASSLAGLAGGFPDTQYF
TRBV7-9 CASSLQGLGTEAFF
TRBV9 CASSVAGQETQYF
TRBV19 CASSTHLTTYEQYF
TRBV7-3 CASSFSGREYNEQFF
TRBV10-1 CASSSGLAGKTQYF
TRBV28 CASTQGDVETQYF
TRBV5-6 CATKTGFETQYF
TRBV11-3 CASSVYNEQFF
TRBV2 CASSEEKTSTDTQYF
TRBV19 CASSREGGTDTQYF
TRBV2 CASKQGSETQYF
TRBV6-6 CASSLAPGQGWNEQFF
TRBV9 CASSAGTRYGYTF
TRBV6-6 CASNPNPPGGAEQYF
TRBV28 CASSLMRTSYEQYF
TRBV7-2 CASSFTGETDSTDTQYF
TRBV18 CASSPAGLYEQYF
TRBV5-1 CASSPLQEGNTIYF
TRBV4-3 CASSQAVGTEAFF
TRBV5-4 CASTLGGGGPNTEAFF
TRBV28 CASSIRTHGYTF
TRBV6-1 CASSSPGNTEAFF
TRBV7-3 CASSFREGSYNEQFF
TRBV11-3 CASSLDSTGPGGELFF
TRBV28 CASRITEGIGNQPQHF
TRBV5-1 CASSLDREASYGYTF
TRBV4-2 CASSPGGLRDTQYF
TRBV27 CASSLDRVNSNQPQHF
TRBV7-3 CASREQQNTEAFF
TRBV25-1 CASSPDRGNTIYF
TRBV11-2 CASSLDNNSRGYTF
TRBV10-3 CAISETSTSGLAKNIQYF
TRBV9 CASSSTSGRETQYF
TRBV6-5 CASTPDRNYGYTF
TRBV27 CASSWRGPTYEQYF
TRBV9 CASSPRGSHTDTQYF
TRBV11-1 CASSIAGDGQFF
TRBV2 CAATSSYNEQFF
TRBV9 CASSVDSQGHNEQFF
TRBV7-3 CASSFAPTARIYGYTF
TRBV4-2 CASSQPLRTSGSDTGELFF
TRBV5-4 CASSLPISYEQYF
TRBV2 CASSKRNSGANVLTF
TRBV6-5 CASSYTDSHEQYF
TRBV7-2 CASSAGLDLYF
TRBV27 CASSGGLHQPQHF
TRBV4-2 CASSQEVAGGPHNEQFF
TRBV7-8 CASSPGTSGSGEQFF
TRBV7-2 CASKRLAGAGEQYF
TRBV2 CASEGQEISGANVLTF